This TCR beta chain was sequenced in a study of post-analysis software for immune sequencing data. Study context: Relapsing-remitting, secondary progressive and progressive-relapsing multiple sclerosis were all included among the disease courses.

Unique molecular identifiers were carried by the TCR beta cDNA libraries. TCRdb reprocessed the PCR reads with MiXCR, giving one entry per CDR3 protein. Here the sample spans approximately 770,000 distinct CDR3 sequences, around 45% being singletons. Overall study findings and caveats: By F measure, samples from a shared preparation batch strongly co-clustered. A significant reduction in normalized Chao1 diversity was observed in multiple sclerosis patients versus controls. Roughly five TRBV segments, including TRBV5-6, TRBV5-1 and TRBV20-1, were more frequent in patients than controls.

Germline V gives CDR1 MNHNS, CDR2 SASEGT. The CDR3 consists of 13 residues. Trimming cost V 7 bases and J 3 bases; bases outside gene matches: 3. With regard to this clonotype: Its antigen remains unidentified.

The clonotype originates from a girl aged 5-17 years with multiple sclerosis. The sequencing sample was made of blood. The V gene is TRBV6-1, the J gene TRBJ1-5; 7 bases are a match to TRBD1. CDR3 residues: CASIEGANQPQHF. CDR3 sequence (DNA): TGTGCCAGCATTGAGGGGGCCAATCAGCCCCAGCATTTT.